These 26 T cell receptor beta chains originate from one sample sequenced in a study of cytomegalovirus exposure and HLA in healthy donors. The PCR ran on 60 Vbeta and 13 Jbeta primers. Clones were sequenced by immunoSEQ multiplex PCR, and TCRdb holds only the in-frame ones, with some missing. The repertoire table contains 130,000 or so clones. The material sequenced was PBMCs. The receptors come from a woman younger than 35 in good health and CMV-seronegative.

The rearrangement joins TRBV7-3 to TRBJ2-1, with 11 nucleotides matching TRBD2. V was pared by 2 bases and J by 2 bases, with 17 bases of the junction left unmatched. This CDR3 region has 21 residues. From germline, CDR1 is SGHTA and CDR2 FQGTGA. The CDR3 protein is CASSLPTTSGSVESPYNEQFF. In DNA, the CDR3 is TGTGCCAGCAGCTTACCCACAACTAGCGGGAGCGTCGAATCCCCCTACAATGAGCAGTTCTTC.

The rearrangement links TRBV7-9 to TRBJ2-3; 11 positions match TRBD2. The germline V gene encodes CDR1 SEHNR and CDR2 FQNEAQ (reference sequence). Losses at the gene ends were 1 base for V and 4 bases for J; bases not matched to a gene: 10. The CDR3 is 18 residues long. Written as DNA, the CDR3 is TGTGCCAGCAGCTTAGTAGGTTCGACTAGCGGGATGGCAGATACGCAGTATTTT. Its translation is CASSLVGSTSGMADTQYF.

The chain joins TRBV9 to TRBJ1-2; 7 bases map to TRBD1. Trimming took 4 bases from V and 8 from J; bases not matched to a gene: 11. This CDR3 has 14 amino acids. In germline, CDR1 is SGDLS, CDR2 YYNGEE. The CDR3: CASSNRGNQDGYTF. The CDR3 DNA reads TGTGCCAGCAGCAACAGGGGTAATCAGGACGGCTACACCTTC.

The chain recombines TRBV6-5 with TRBJ2-5, with 7 positions matching TRBD2. Gene TRBJ2-7 matches the end of the DNA better, so the J call may be wrong. Germline values: CDR1 MNHEY, CDR2 SVGAGI. This CDR3 contains 14 residues. CDR3 DNA sequence: TGTGCCAGCAGACCAGCGGGATTCTCCTACGAGCAGTACTTC. It is translated as CASRPAGFSYEQYF.

The chain is built from TRBV5-1 and TRBJ2-5, with D possibly TRBD2 on 7 matching bases. Germline assignment: CDR1 SGHRS and CDR2 YFSETQ. CDR3 length: 13 residues. Trimming removed 2 bases at V and 4 bases at J, with 9 bases between. CDR3 sequence reads: CASSLGGGETQYF. The CDR3 DNA is TGCGCCAGCAGCTTAGGGGGGGGAGAGACCCAGTACTTC.

This chain links TRBV10-3 with TRBJ2-1, with 10 positions matching TRBD1. The CDR3 sequence is 14 residues long. The V segment lost 6 bases and the J segment 5 bases; nucleotides outside the gene matches: 4. Germline values: CDR1 ENHRY, CDR2 SYGVKD. CDR3 amino acids: CAIRPGTGDNEQFF. The CDR3 DNA reads TGTGCCATCAGGCCCGGGACAGGGGACAATGAGCAGTTCTTC.

The chain links TRBV30 to TRBJ2-1; TRBD2 is a possible D gene (6 bases). Germline CDR1 reads GTSNPN; CDR2 reads SVGIG (reference sequence). Trimming removed 2 bases from V and 13 bases from J, with 12 bases in between. This CDR3 has 11 residues. CDR3 region: CAWSPSEHQFF. The CDR3 DNA is TGTGCCTGGAGTCCTAGCGAACATCAGTTCTTC.

The chain carries TRBV14 and TRBJ2-1; 9 nucleotides match TRBD2. Germline-derived CDR1 and CDR2 are SGHDN and FVKESK. This CDR3 is built from 14 residues. With 6 bases clipped from V and 3 bases from J, the junction kept 3 bases outside the gene matches. DNA of the CDR3: TGTGCCAGCAGTCTAGCGGGGATCTACAATGAGCAGTTCTTC. Protein: CASSLAGIYNEQFF.

This chain connects TRBV5-1 to TRBJ2-5, with D possibly being TRBD2 (5 bases). Germline lookup yields CDR1 SGHRS and CDR2 YFSETQ. V was clipped by 0 bases and J by 5 bases, with 8 bases between them. CDR3 length equals 13 residues. DNA for the CDR3: TGCGCCAGCAGCTTGGGAGGGTCGGAGACCCAGTACTTC. It encodes CASSLGGSETQYF.

V and J are TRBV9 and TRBJ1-5, with TRBD1 matching over 7 bases. The CDR3 runs 13 residues. Germline CDR1 reads SGDLS; CDR2 reads YYNGEE. Trimming took 5 bases from V and 4 from J; bases not matched to a gene: 3. This CDR3 reads CASSSGGNQPQHF. The CDR3 nucleotides are TGTGCCAGCAGTTCAGGGGGTAATCAGCCCCAGCATTTT.

This rearrangement joins TRBV6-5 to TRBJ1-1; D is unresolved. The V gene lost 2 bases and the J gene lost 4 bases, with 8 bases spanning the gap. The germline V gene has CDR1 MNHEY and CDR2 SVGAGI. The CDR3 consists of 13 residues. The CDR3 loop reads CASSYGGLTEAFF. DNA for the CDR3: TGTGCCAGCAGTTACGGCGGACTCACTGAAGCTTTCTTT.

This rearrangement joins TRBV9 to TRBJ1-1, with D possibly TRBD1 on 5 matching bases. The germline V gene encodes CDR1 SGDLS and CDR2 YYNGEE. This CDR3 has 14 amino acids. Trimming cost V 0 bases and J 1 base, with 7 bases left between them. The CDR3 region is CASSVAGRNTEAFF. CDR3 nucleotides: TGTGCCAGCAGCGTAGCAGGGCGGAACACTGAAGCTTTCTTT.

V is TRBV4-2 and J is TRBJ1-2; tentatively, D is TRBD1 (5 bases). Trimming pared 6 bases from V and 4 bases from J, leaving 12 bases between. Germline assignment: CDR1 LGHNA and CDR2 YNFKEQ. This CDR3 comprises 13 residues. CDR3 protein: CASRGGEPYGYTF. The CDR3 coding sequence is TGTGCCAGCAGGGGGGGGGAGCCCTATGGCTACACCTTC.

The chain combines TRBV7-2 with TRBJ2-1, with 9 nucleotides matching TRBD2. The trim removed 3 bases at V and 0 bases at J, leaving 9 bases unmatched. Germline CDR1 and CDR2: SGHTA and FQGNSA. This CDR3 region has 18 residues. The chain's CDR3 is CASSFVGGRASSYNEQFF. The CDR3 nucleotides are TGTGCCAGCAGCTTCGTTGGCGGGAGGGCGAGCTCCTACAATGAGCAGTTCTTC. The entire variable domain, with the rest obtained from reference TRBV7-2 and TRBJ2-1, is as follows: GAGVSQSPSNKVTEKGKDVELRCDPISGHTALYWYRQSLGQGLEFLIYFQGNSAPDKSGLPSDRFSAERTGGSVSTLTIQRTQQEDSAVYLCASSFVGGRASSYNEQFFGPGTRLTVL.

The chain couples TRBV21-1 to TRBJ1-2. TRBV21-1 has pseudogene status. The CDR3 covers 15 residues. In nucleotides, the CDR3 is TGTGCCAGCAGCAAAGTGAGGGAACCCTACTATGGCTACACCTTC. This gives the protein CASSKVREPYYGYTF.

The rearrangement links TRBV5-1 to TRBJ2-6; the D gene is possibly TRBD2 (8 bases). Trimming took off 1 base at V and 4 bases at J, with 12 bases between the two ends. The germline gives CDR1 SGHRS, CDR2 YFSETQ. This CDR3 has 16 residues. CDR3 loop: CASSLREGAGANVLTF. CDR3 sequence (DNA): TGCGCCAGCAGCTTGCGGGAGGGGGCCGGGGCCAACGTCCTGACTTTC.

V usage is TRBV19 and J usage is TRBJ2-7; TRBD2 matches at 8 bases. The CDR3 runs 12 residues. The germline V gene encodes CDR1 LNHDA and CDR2 SQIVND (reference sequence). V gave up 6 bases and J gave up 5 bases; unmatched junction bases: 3. CDR3 coding DNA: TGTGCCAGTAGCGGGAGGGTGAACGAGCAGTACTTC. Protein product: CASSGRVNEQYF.

V usage is TRBV5-1 and J usage is TRBJ2-2; 10 bases map to TRBD2. The CDR3 is made up of 15 amino acids. In germline, CDR1 is SGHRS, CDR2 YFSETQ. With 6 bases clipped from V and 1 base from J, the junction kept 3 bases outside the gene matches. The CDR3 nucleotides are TGCGCCAGCAAATGGACTAGCGGGAACACCGGGGAGCTGTTTTTT. Translating it yields CASKWTSGNTGELFF.

The chain links TRBV7-2 to TRBJ1-5; 8 nucleotides line up with TRBD1. This CDR3 has 15 amino acids. Germline-derived CDR1 and CDR2 are SGHTA and FQGNSA. V shed 5 bases, J shed 6 bases, and the junction held 9 bases outside the gene matches. CDR3 sequence reads: CASSQDRVGSQPQHF. The CDR3 nucleotides read TGTGCCAGCAGCCAGGACAGGGTTGGGAGTCAGCCCCAGCATTTT. Full variable domain (rest looked up from reference TRBV7-2 and TRBJ1-5): GAGVSQSPSNKVTEKGKDVELRCDPISGHTALYWYRQSLGQGLEFLIYFQGNSAPDKSGLPSDRFSAERTGGSVSTLTIQRTQQEDSAVYLCASSQDRVGSQPQHFGDGTRLSIL.

CDR3 bases: TGTGCCAGCAGCCCCGGGACAGGTCGGGAATCTGGCTACACCTTC. It codes for CASSPGTGRESGYTF. The chain combines TRBV7-3 with TRBJ1-2; 8 nucleotides line up with TRBD1. The V gene's germline CDR1 is SGHTA and CDR2 FQGTGA. The CDR3 extends over 15 amino acids. V lost 5 bases and J lost 7; bases outside the gene matches: 12.

The J gene is TRBJ2-5, the V gene TRBV5-1, with 12 bases aligning to TRBD2. The CDR3 runs 17 residues. V was clipped by 0 bases and J by 4 bases; unmatched bases: 7. Germline V CDR1 and CDR2: SGHRS, YFSETQ. The CDR3 nucleotides are TGCGCCAGCAGCTTGGCCCGGTTGACTAGCGGGGGAGAGACCCAGTACTTC. Protein: CASSLARLTSGGETQYF.

This sequence joins TRBV7-3 and TRBJ2-1; D is uncertain. The CDR3 has 14 amino acids. V was pared by 1 base and J by 5 bases, with 9 bases between. Germline V lookup: CDR1 SGHTA, CDR2 FQGTGA. The CDR3 nucleotides are TGTGCCAGCAGCTTAAGTGGCCAGGACAATGAGCAGTTCTTC. It encodes CASSLSGQDNEQFF.

CDR3 sequence reads: CASSATGGVNEKLFF. The CDR3 DNA sequence: TGTGCCAGCAGCGCGACAGGGGGCGTTAATGAAAAACTGTTTTTT. The chain employs TRBV7-9 and TRBJ1-4, with 10 bases fitting TRBD1. There are 15 residues in the CDR3. Germline-derived CDR1 and CDR2 are SEHNR and FQNEAQ (reference sequence). The J segment lost 4 bases and the V segment lost 5 bases, leaving 4 bases of the junction unmatched.

The V gene is TRBV29-1, the J gene TRBJ2-7; 7 bases fit TRBD2. CDR1 is SQVTM, CDR2 ANQGSEA, per germline. V shed 4 bases, J shed 5 bases, and the junction held 5 bases outside the gene matches. This CDR3 contains 12 residues. This chain's CDR3 is CSVGEGRDEQYF. As DNA, the CDR3 is TGCAGCGTTGGGGAGGGCCGAGACGAGCAGTACTTC.

The V gene is TRBV10-3, the J gene TRBJ2-6; D remains ambiguous. The CDR3 runs to 16 residues. CDR1 and CDR2 from the germline V gene are ENHRY and SYGVKD. The ends were cut back, 9 bases at V and 0 bases at J, with 15 bases in the middle. As DNA, the CDR3 is TGTGCCATTTCCGGGTCCTCCTACTCTGGGGCCAACGTCCTGACTTTC. Translating gives CAISGSSYSGANVLTF.

CDR3 in amino acids: CASSEALGGGRETEAFF. CDR3 nucleotides: TGTGCCAGCAGTGAAGCGCTAGGGGGGGGCCGTGAAACTGAAGCTTTCTTT. The rearrangement links TRBV6-1 to TRBJ1-1; a weak D match, TRBD1 (6 bases). The CDR3 spans 17 residues. Germline loops: CDR1 MNHNS, CDR2 SASEGT. Deletions cut 0 bases from V and 5 bases from J, with 19 bases between.